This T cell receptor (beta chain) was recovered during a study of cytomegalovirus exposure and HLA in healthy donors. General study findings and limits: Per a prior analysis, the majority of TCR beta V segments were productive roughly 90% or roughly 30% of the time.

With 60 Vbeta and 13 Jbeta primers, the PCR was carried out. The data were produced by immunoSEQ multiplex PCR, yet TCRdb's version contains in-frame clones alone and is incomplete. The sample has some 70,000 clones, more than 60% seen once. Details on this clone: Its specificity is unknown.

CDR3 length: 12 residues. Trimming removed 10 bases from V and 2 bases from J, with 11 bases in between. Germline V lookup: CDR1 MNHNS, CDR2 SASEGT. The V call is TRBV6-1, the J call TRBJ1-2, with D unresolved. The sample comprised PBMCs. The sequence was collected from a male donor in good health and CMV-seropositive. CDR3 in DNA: TGTGCCACCTACGCGGTGAACTATGGCTACACCTTC. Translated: CATYAVNYGYTF.